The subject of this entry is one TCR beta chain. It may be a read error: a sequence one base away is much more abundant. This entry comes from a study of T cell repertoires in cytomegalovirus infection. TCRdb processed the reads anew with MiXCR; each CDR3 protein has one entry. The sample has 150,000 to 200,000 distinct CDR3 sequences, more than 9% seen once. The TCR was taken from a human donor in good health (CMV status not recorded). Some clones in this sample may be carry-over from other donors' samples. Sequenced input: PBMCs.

The CDR3 DNA reads as TGTGCCAGCAGCCAAGGCAACGGGGCCGGAAACACCATATATTTT. Protein product: CASSQGNGAGNTIYF. This sequence joins TRBV7-9 and TRBJ1-3; D may be TRBD1 (5 bases). CDR3 length: 15 residues. Trimming shortened V by 5 bases and J by 4 bases, and 15 bases separated the two germline ends. Germline V CDR1 and CDR2: SEHNR, FQNEAQ (reference sequence).